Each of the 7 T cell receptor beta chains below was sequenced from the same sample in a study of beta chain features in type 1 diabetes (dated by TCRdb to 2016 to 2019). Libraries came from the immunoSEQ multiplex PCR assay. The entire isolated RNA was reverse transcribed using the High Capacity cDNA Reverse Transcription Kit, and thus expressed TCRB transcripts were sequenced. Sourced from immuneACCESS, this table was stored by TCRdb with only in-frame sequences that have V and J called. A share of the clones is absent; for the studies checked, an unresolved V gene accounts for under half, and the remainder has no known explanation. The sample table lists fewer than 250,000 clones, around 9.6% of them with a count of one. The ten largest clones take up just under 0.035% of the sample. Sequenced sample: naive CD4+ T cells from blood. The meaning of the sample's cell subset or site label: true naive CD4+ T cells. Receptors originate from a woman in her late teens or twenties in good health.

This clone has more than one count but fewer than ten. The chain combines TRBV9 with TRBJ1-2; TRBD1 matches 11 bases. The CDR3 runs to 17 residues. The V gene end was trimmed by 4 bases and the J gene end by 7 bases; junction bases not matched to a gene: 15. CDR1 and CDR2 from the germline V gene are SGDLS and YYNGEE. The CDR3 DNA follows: TGTGCCAGCAGCCCCACGGGACAGGGGGTGCCTAGGGCTGGCTACACCTTC. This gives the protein CASSPTGQGVPRAGYTF. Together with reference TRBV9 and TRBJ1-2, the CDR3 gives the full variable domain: DSGVTQTPKHLITATGQRVTLRCSPRSGDLSVYWYQQSLDQGLQFLIQYYNGEERAKGNILERFSAQQFPDLHSELNLSSLELGDSALYFCASSPTGQGVPRAGYTFGSGTRLTVV.

The chain's CDR3 is CASSYRVGEQFF. The CDR3 DNA reads TGCGCCAGCAGCTACAGGGTTGGTGAGCAGTTCTTC. This sequence joins TRBV5-1 and TRBJ2-1; perhaps TRBD1 as D (6 bases). The germline V gene has CDR1 SGHRS and CDR2 YFSETQ. The CDR3 spans 12 residues. Trimming took off 3 bases at V and 9 bases at J, with 10 bases between the two ends.

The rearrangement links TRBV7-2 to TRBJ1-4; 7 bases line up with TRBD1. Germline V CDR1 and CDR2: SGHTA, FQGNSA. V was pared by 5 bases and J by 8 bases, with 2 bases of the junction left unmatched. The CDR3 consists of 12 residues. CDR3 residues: CASSLQGEKLFF. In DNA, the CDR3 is TGTGCCAGCAGCCTACAGGGGGAAAAACTGTTTTTT.

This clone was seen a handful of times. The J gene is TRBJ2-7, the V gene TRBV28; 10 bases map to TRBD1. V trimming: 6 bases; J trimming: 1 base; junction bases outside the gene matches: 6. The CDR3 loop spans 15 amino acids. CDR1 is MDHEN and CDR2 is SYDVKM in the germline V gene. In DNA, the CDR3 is TGTGCCAGCAGATTACCGGGACAGGGGTCCTACGAGCAGTACTTC. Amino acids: CASRLPGQGSYEQYF.

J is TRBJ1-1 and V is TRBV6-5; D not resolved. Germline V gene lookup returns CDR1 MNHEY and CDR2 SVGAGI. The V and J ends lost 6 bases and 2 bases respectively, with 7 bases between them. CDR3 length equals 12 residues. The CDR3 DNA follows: TGTGCCAGCAGACGAGGAAACACTGAAGCTTTCTTT. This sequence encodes CASRRGNTEAFF.

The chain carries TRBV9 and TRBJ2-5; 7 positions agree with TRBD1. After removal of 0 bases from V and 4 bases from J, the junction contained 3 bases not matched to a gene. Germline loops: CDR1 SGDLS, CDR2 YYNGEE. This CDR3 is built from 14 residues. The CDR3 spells CASSVGQGSETQYF. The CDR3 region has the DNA TGTGCCAGCAGCGTAGGACAGGGTTCAGAGACCCAGTACTTC.

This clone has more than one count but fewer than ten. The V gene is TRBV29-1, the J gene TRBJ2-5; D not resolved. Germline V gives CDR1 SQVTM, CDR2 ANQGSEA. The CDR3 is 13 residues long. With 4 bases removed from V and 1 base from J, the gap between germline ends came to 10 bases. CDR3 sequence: CSVGSGIQETQYF. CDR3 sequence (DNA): TGCAGCGTTGGCTCAGGAATCCAAGAGACCCAGTACTTC.